The 19 T cell receptor beta chains below come from one sample, sequenced in a study of blood T cells in healthy people across ages. A second PCR, run for about 6 to 11 cycles, used a sample-barcoded 5' primer plus a J-beta primer mix. TCRdb reprocessed the 5' RACE reads with MiXCR, giving one entry per CDR3 protein. The repertoire holds some 760,000 distinct CDR3 sequences, with approximately 25% as singletons. These data were also filed under a second study, of T cells of mothers and their children.

Sequenced sample: blood. Receptors originate from a boy under 18 in good health.

The V and J genes are TRBV29-1 and TRBJ2-7; no firm D call. This CDR3 comprises 13 residues. CDR1 is SQVTM, CDR2 ANQGSEA, per germline. The V end lost 7 bases, the J end lost 0 bases, and 13 bases lay between the germline ends. CDR3 nucleotide sequence: TGCAGCGGCTTGCGGAAGGACTCCTACGAGCAGTACTTC. Translating gives CSGLRKDSYEQYF.

CDR3 DNA: TGTGCCAGCAGCATTACCGGGACTAGAGGATCAGATACGCAGTATTTT. Its translation: CASSITGTRGSDTQYF. The V call is TRBV6-1, the J call TRBJ2-3; 8 bases line up with TRBD2. V lost 6 bases and J lost 4; bases outside the gene matches: 12. The CDR3 spans 16 residues. Germline CDR1 is MNHNS and CDR2 is SASEGT.

The gene calls are TRBV5-1 and TRBJ2-3; 7 nucleotides agree with TRBD2. Germline V gene lookup returns CDR1 SGHRS and CDR2 YFSETQ. CDR3 length: 17 residues. After removal of 0 bases from V and 2 bases from J, the junction contained 9 bases not matched to a gene. The CDR3 bases are TGCGCCAGCAGCTTGGCCGGGACTACTCGCTTCACAGATACGCAGTATTTT. Translated: CASSLAGTTRFTDTQYF.

V is TRBV11-1 and J is TRBJ2-3; D is ambiguous. Germline assignment: CDR1 SGHAT and CDR2 FQDESV (reference sequence). V dropped 5 bases and J dropped 2 bases, with 8 bases sitting between them. This CDR3 region has 13 residues. The CDR3 loop is CASSPRITDTQYF. As DNA, the CDR3 is TGTGCCAGCAGCCCGCGAATCACAGATACGCAGTATTTT.

J is TRBJ2-5 and V is TRBV29-1; 13 bases match TRBD2. The CDR3 contains 15 residues. In germline, CDR1 is SQVTM, CDR2 ANQGSEA. J lost 5 bases, V lost 6 bases, and 9 bases had no gene match. CDR3 sequence reads: CSVAGLAGLGETQYF. The CDR3 coding sequence is TGCAGCGTCGCGGGACTAGCGGGGTTAGGGGAGACCCAGTACTTC.

This clonotype was observed a handful of times. The chain has TRBV12-3 or TRBV12-4 and TRBJ2-5; D remains unclear. Judging by the DNA end, TRBJ2-1 fits better; the J call may be wrong. This CDR3 comprises 14 residues. CDR3 region: CASSFNAVDNEQFF. The CDR3 coding sequence is TGTGCCAGCAGTTTCAATGCCGTGGACAATGAGCAGTTCTTC.

The rearrangement uses TRBV5-5 and TRBJ1-4; 7 bases agree with TRBD1. Germline V gene lookup returns CDR1 SGHKS and CDR2 YYEKEE (reference sequence). Unmatched junction bases numbered 9, after V lost 0 bases and J lost 10 bases. The CDR3 has 15 residues. For the CDR3, the DNA is TGTGCCAGCAGCTTGGGGCAGGGGGATTTTGCAAAACTGTTTTTT. Its translation is CASSLGQGDFAKLFF.

V usage is TRBV5-1 and J usage is TRBJ2-5; 10 bases map to TRBD1. The CDR3 runs to 15 residues. The V gene end was trimmed by 3 bases and the J gene end by 4 bases; junction bases not matched to a gene: 6. Germline CDR1 is SGHRS and CDR2 is YFSETQ. The CDR3 loop is CASSSGQGSGETQYF. The DNA for the CDR3 is TGCGCCAGCAGCTCGGGACAGGGGAGTGGAGAGACCCAGTACTTC.

This clonotype has more than one count but fewer than ten. V is TRBV6-5 and J is TRBJ1-4; TRBD1 agrees at 9 bases. The CDR3 loop spans 17 amino acids. The ends lost 0 bases at V and 7 bases at J; junction bases unmatched: 9. Germline-derived CDR1 and CDR2 are MNHEY and SVGAGI. This CDR3 reads CASSYSGTGFWGEKLFF. CDR3 in DNA: TGTGCCAGCAGTTACTCGGGGACAGGGTTTTGGGGTGAAAAACTGTTTTTT.

This clonotype showed up just a few times. The V gene is TRBV6-1, the J gene TRBJ1-1, with D possibly TRBD1 on 6 matching bases. The CDR3 loop spans 13 amino acids. Germline assignment: CDR1 MNHNS and CDR2 SASEGT. Trimming took off 6 bases at V and 5 bases at J, with 13 bases between the two ends. CDR3 region: CASRGIQGTEAFF. The DNA of the CDR3 is TGTGCCAGCAGGGGGATCCAGGGGACTGAAGCTTTCTTT.

The chain has TRBV5-5 and TRBJ2-5; D remains unclear. Matching the DNA end better, TRBJ2-1 makes the J call doubtful. This CDR3 spans 13 amino acids. CDR1 is SGHKS, CDR2 YYEKEE, per germline (reference sequence). The CDR3 sequence: CASSLVLPNEQFF. The CDR3 nucleotides are TGTGCCAGCAGCTTGGTGTTACCCAATGAGCAGTTCTTC.

This clonotype occurred a few times. The chain carries TRBV2 and TRBJ2-1; D unclear. V was cut by 7 bases and J by 4 bases, with 2 bases left in between. The CDR3 is made up of 10 amino acids. Germline CDR1 reads SNHLY; CDR2 reads FYNNEI. In DNA, the CDR3 is TGTGCCAGCAAATACAATGAGCAGTTCTTC. It is translated as CASKYNEQFF.

The V and J genes are TRBV6-2 or TRBV6-3 and TRBJ2-7; no definite D call. Trimming took 1 base from V and 0 from J, leaving 10 bases between them. The CDR3 extends over 15 amino acids. CDR1 MNHEY and CDR2 SVGEGT come from the germline V gene. The DNA for the CDR3 is TGTGCCAGCAGTTACTTCGTTCCGAGCTCCTACGAGCAGTACTTC. Residues: CASSYFVPSSYEQYF.

The chain joins TRBV13 to TRBJ2-7; D is perhaps TRBD1 or TRBD2 (5 bases each). V was cut by 4 bases and J by 2 bases, with 15 bases left in between. The CDR3 loop spans 15 amino acids. Germline V lookup: CDR1 PRHDT, CDR2 FYEKMQ (reference sequence). The CDR3 sequence: CASSSSRDRTYEQYF. DNA for the CDR3: TGTGCCAGCAGCTCCTCCCGGGACCGCACCTACGAGCAGTACTTC.

In its sample, this clonotype was seen a few times. CDR3 nucleotide sequence: TGCAGTGTCCGGGGGGACGCCGATACGCAGTATTTT. Its translation: CSVRGDADTQYF. The V and J genes are TRBV20-1 and TRBJ2-3; 7 nucleotides line up with TRBD2. Germline-derived CDR1 and CDR2 are DFQATT and SNEGSKA (reference sequence). This CDR3 is 12 amino acids long. V shed 7 bases and J 6 bases; nucleotides not matched to a gene: 7.

The genes are TRBV7-2 and TRBJ2-5, with D maybe TRBD2 (6 bases). There are 15 residues in the CDR3. The V end was cut by 2 bases, the J end by 11 bases, with 21 bases between. The germline gives CDR1 SGHTA, CDR2 FQGNSA. The CDR3 here is CASSLMSLASWGQYF. CDR3 coding DNA: TGTGCCAGCAGCTTAATGTCGCTAGCGTCGTGGGGGCAGTACTTC.

The chain couples TRBV4-1 to TRBJ1-2, with TRBD1 identical over 7 bases. Trimming removed 0 bases from V and 4 bases from J; junction bases left unmatched: 8. Germline V gives CDR1 MGHRA, CDR2 YSYEKL. The CDR3 runs to 16 residues. CDR3 region: CASSQESTGAGYGYTF. CDR3 coding DNA: TGCGCCAGCAGCCAAGAGTCCACAGGGGCCGGCTATGGCTACACCTTC.

This clonotype was detected only a few times. The chain couples TRBV4-1 to TRBJ2-7, with D unresolved. The ends were cut back, 0 bases at V and 0 bases at J, with 6 bases in the middle. The CDR3 loop spans 14 amino acids. Germline V lookup: CDR1 MGHRA, CDR2 YSYEKL. CDR3 region: CASSQERYSYEQYF. In DNA form, the CDR3 reads TGCGCCAGCAGCCAAGAGAGGTACTCCTACGAGCAGTACTTC.

This chain joins TRBV6-1 and TRBJ1-1; the D is unclear. In germline, CDR1 is MNHNS, CDR2 SASEGT. V was trimmed by 2 bases and J by 7 bases, leaving 17 bases between them. This CDR3 comprises 15 residues. The DNA of the CDR3 is TGTGCCAGCAGTGAAAGGAACACCGGCCCAATTGAAGCTTTCTTT. It codes for CASSERNTGPIEAFF.